Listed below are T cell receptor beta chains from one sample, sequenced in a study of monozygotic twins with inflammatory bowel disease. For each CDR3 protein, TCRdb gives one entry from its re-call of the 5' RACE reads, without DNA. The clone table shows some 440,000 distinct CDR3 sequences, with the ten largest holding 2.4%. The sequencing input was blood. These receptor sequences come from a human donor with ulcerative colitis or Crohn's disease, or a healthy co-twin of an affected twin (not recorded which). The CDR3 runs from the conserved cysteine through the conserved F or W. Each record gives: J gene, CDR3 length, V gene, CDR3 protein.

>TRBJ2-2|16|TRBV5-1
CASSLAGGVGTGELFF
>TRBJ2-1|15|TRBV29-1
CSVDLGIQVDNEQFF
>TRBJ1-1|14|TRBV3-1
CASSQRTGGTEAFF
>TRBJ2-2|14|TRBV20-1
CSASNPLGVGELFF
>TRBJ2-3|14|TRBV20-1
CSALLALPTDTQYF
>TRBJ2-7|15|TRBV5-1
CASSLEGKVSYEQYF
>TRBJ2-1|13|TRBV20-1
CSATRTGPNEQFF
>TRBJ1-4|16|TRBV18
CASSPRGGGGNEKLFF
>TRBJ2-7|14|TRBV6-1
CASSRLAGTYEQYF
>TRBJ2-5|15|TRBV5-1
CASSLEAGPWETQYF
>TRBJ2-3|11|TRBV7-9
CASGWADTQYF
>TRBJ2-3|15|TRBV12-3/TRBV12-4
CASSSSAGRTDTQYF
>TRBJ1-2|17|TRBV12-3/TRBV12-4
CASSLVPQGARNYGYTF
>TRBJ1-6|16|TRBV5-6
CASSFRAGSGMGSLHF
>TRBJ2-7|14|TRBV20-1
CSARSGRSLDEQYF